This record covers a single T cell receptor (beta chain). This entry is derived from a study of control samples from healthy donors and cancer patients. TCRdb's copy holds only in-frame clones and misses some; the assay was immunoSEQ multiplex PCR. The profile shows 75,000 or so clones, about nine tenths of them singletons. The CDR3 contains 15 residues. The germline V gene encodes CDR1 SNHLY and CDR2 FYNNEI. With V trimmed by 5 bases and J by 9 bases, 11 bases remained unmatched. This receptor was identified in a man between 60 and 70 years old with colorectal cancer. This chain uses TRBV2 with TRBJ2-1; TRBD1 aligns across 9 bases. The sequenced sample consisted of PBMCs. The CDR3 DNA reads TGTGCCAGCAGTCCCGGGACAGGGAGGTTGGGTGAGCAGTTCTTC. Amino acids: CASSPGTGRLGEQFF.